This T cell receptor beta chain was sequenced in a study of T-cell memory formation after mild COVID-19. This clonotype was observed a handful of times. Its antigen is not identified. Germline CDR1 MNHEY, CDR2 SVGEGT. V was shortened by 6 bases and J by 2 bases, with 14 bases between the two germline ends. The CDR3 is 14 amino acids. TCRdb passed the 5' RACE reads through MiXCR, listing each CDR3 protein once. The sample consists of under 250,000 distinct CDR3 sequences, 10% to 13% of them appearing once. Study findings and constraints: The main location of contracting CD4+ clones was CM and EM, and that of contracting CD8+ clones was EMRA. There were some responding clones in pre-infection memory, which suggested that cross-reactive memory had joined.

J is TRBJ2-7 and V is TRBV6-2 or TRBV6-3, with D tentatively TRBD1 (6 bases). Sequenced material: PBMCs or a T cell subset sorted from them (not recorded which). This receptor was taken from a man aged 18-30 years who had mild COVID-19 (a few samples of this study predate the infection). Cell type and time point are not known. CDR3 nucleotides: TGTGCCAGCAGAAACCCTACAGGGACCTACGAGCAGTACTTC. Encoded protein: CASRNPTGTYEQYF.